These T cell receptor beta chains were read from a single sample in a study of blood T cell repertoires in COVID-19. The method was immunoSEQ multiplex PCR; TCRdb's version includes in-frame clones alone and lacks a portion of them. The repertoire includes 280,000 or so clones, 88% of them detected once, and roughly 6.9% sits in the top ten. The sequenced sample was peripheral blood. Receptor source: a woman aged 25 to 39 who had recovered from COVID-19. CDR3s include the opening cysteine and the closing phenylalanine or tryptophan. Each record gives: V gene, J gene, clone size, D gene, CDR3 protein, CDR3 DNA. A D gene is named only where the DNA matches it firmly. Size is omitted from some rows. Given values are once, few, many or a class for expanded clones.

v_gene: TRBV2
j_gene: TRBJ2-6
abundance: NA
d_gene: NA
CDR3aa: CASNRGAGANVLTF
CDR3nt: TGTGCCAGCAATCGGGGGGCCGGGGCCAACGTCCTGACTTTC

v_gene: TRBV28
j_gene: TRBJ1-2
abundance: NA
d_gene: NA
CDR3aa: CASSLPTDYGYTF
CDR3nt: TGTGCCAGCAGTTTACCGACAGACTATGGCTACACCTTC

v_gene: TRBV6-2/TRBV6-3
j_gene: TRBJ1-2
abundance: NA
d_gene: NA
CDR3aa: CASSSTSTTGNYGYTF
CDR3nt: TGTGCCAGCAGTTCCACCTCTACCACAGGGAACTATGGCTACACCTTC

v_gene: TRBV3-1/TRBV3-2
j_gene: TRBJ2-7
abundance: NA
d_gene: NA
CDR3aa: CASSQGTFRPYEQYF
CDR3nt: TGTGCCAGCAGCCAAGGGACTTTCCGACCCTACGAGCAGTACTTC

v_gene: TRBV9
j_gene: TRBJ2-2
abundance: NA
d_gene: TRBD1
CDR3aa: CASSEGDRVGGELFF
CDR3nt: TGTGCCAGCAGCGAGGGGGACAGGGTCGGCGGGGAGCTGTTTTTT

v_gene: TRBV5-1
j_gene: TRBJ2-5
abundance: NA
d_gene: NA
CDR3aa: CASNQVDQETQYF
CDR3nt: TGCGCCAGCAACCAAGTAGACCAAGAGACCCAGTACTTC

v_gene: TRBV6-1
j_gene: TRBJ2-3
abundance: NA
d_gene: TRBD2
CDR3aa: CASSGGLAGFTDTQYF
CDR3nt: TGTGCCAGCAGTGGCGGACTAGCGGGGTTCACAGATACGCAGTATTTT

v_gene: TRBV28
j_gene: TRBJ2-1
abundance: NA
d_gene: TRBD2
CDR3aa: CASNQGGGGYNEQFF
CDR3nt: TGTGCCAGCAACCAGGGCGGGGGGGGATACAATGAGCAGTTCTTC

v_gene: TRBV11-2
j_gene: TRBJ2-7
abundance: NA
d_gene: TRBD2
CDR3aa: CASSLGLAGTYEQYF
CDR3nt: TGTGCCAGCAGCTTAGGGCTAGCGGGGACCTACGAGCAGTACTTC

v_gene: TRBV5-6
j_gene: TRBJ2-7
abundance: NA
d_gene: NA
CDR3aa: CASSLGQGAHEQYF
CDR3nt: TGTGCCAGCAGCTTGGGCCAGGGCGCCCACGAGCAGTACTTC

v_gene: TRBV5-4
j_gene: TRBJ2-7
abundance: NA
d_gene: NA
CDR3aa: CASSLAGVGTYEQYF
CDR3nt: TGTGCCAGCAGCTTGGCAGGGGTGGGGACCTACGAGCAGTACTTC

v_gene: TRBV9
j_gene: TRBJ2-1
abundance: NA
d_gene: TRBD2
CDR3aa: CASSAVTSGGWDEQFF
CDR3nt: TGTGCCAGCAGCGCCGTGACTAGCGGGGGGTGGGATGAGCAGTTCTTC

v_gene: TRBV19
j_gene: TRBJ1-2
abundance: NA
d_gene: TRBD1
CDR3aa: CASSIYGNTGVEDGYTF
CDR3nt: TGTGCCAGTAGTATTTATGGAAACACAGGGGTTGAAGATGGCTACACCTTC

v_gene: TRBV5-4
j_gene: TRBJ1-4
abundance: once
d_gene: TRBD1
CDR3aa: CASHRGATNEKLFF
CDR3nt: TGTGCCAGCCACAGGGGTGCAACTAATGAAAAACTGTTTTTT

v_gene: TRBV18
j_gene: TRBJ1-2
abundance: NA
d_gene: TRBD1
CDR3aa: CASSATPGQGASGLSYTF
CDR3nt: TGTGCCAGCTCAGCGACCCCGGGACAGGGGGCGAGTGGGTTAAGCTACACCTTC

v_gene: TRBV5-1
j_gene: TRBJ1-1
abundance: NA
d_gene: NA
CDR3aa: CASSLAQDRIEAFF
CDR3nt: TGCGCCAGCAGCTTGGCCCAGGACAGAATTGAAGCTTTCTTT

v_gene: TRBV7-9
j_gene: TRBJ1-5
abundance: NA
d_gene: NA
CDR3aa: CASSFSSGAVNQPQHF
CDR3nt: TGTGCCAGCAGCTTTTCGAGTGGAGCCGTAAATCAGCCCCAGCATTTT

v_gene: TRBV18
j_gene: TRBJ2-3
abundance: few
d_gene: NA
CDR3aa: CASSTRTGDTQYF
CDR3nt: TGTGCCAGCTCAACACGGACTGGAGATACGCAGTATTTT

v_gene: TRBV19
j_gene: TRBJ2-2
abundance: NA
d_gene: NA
CDR3aa: CASIPGHNTGELFF
CDR3nt: TGTGCCAGTATCCCGGGACACAACACCGGGGAGCTGTTTTTT

v_gene: TRBV6-2/TRBV6-3
j_gene: TRBJ2-7
abundance: once
d_gene: TRBD1
CDR3aa: CASSYSNRGAYEQYF
CDR3nt: TGTGCCAGCAGTTACTCGAACAGGGGAGCTTACGAGCAGTACTTC

v_gene: TRBV12-3/TRBV12-4
j_gene: TRBJ1-2
abundance: NA
d_gene: NA
CDR3aa: CASSLQGSGYTF
CDR3nt: TGTGCCAGCAGTTTACAGGGTTCGGGCTACACCTTC